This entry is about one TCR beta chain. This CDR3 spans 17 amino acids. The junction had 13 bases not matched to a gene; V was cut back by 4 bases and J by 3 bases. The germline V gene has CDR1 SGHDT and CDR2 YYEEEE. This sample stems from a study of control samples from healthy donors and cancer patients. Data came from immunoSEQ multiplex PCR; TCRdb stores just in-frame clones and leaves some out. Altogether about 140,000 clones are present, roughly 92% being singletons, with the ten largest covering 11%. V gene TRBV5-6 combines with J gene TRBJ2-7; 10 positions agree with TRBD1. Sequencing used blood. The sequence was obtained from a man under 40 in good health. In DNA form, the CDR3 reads TGTGCCAGCAGCATCCGATTTTCCGGGACAGGGGTCTACGAGCAGTACTTC. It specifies CASSIRFSGTGVYEQYF.